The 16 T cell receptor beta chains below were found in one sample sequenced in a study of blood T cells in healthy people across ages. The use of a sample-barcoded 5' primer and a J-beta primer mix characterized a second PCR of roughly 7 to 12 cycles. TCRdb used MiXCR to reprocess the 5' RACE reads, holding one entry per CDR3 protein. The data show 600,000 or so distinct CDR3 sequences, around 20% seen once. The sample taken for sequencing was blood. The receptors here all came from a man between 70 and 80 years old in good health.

The CDR3 protein is CASSYSFGGNQPQHF. CDR3 bases: TGTGCCAGCAGTTACTCGTTTGGGGGAAATCAGCCCCAGCATTTT. The rearrangement joins TRBV6-2 or TRBV6-3 to TRBJ1-5, with D perhaps matching TRBD1 (5 bases). The CDR3 is 15 amino acids. Germline CDR1 reads MNHEY; CDR2 reads SVGEGT. V shed 0 bases and J shed 4 bases, with 10 bases lying between them.

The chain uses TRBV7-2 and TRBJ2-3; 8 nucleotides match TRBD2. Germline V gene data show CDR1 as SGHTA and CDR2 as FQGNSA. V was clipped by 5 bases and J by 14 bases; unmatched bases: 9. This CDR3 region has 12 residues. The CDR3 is CASSPLVGRGYF. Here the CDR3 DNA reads TGTGCCAGCAGCCCACTTGTCGGGAGGGGGTATTTT.

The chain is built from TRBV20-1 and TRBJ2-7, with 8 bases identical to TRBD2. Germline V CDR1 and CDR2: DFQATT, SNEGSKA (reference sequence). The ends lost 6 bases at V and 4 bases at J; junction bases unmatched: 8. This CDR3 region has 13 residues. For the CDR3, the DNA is TGCAGTGCAATAGCGGGAATCGGGTACGAGCAGTACTTC. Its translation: CSAIAGIGYEQYF.

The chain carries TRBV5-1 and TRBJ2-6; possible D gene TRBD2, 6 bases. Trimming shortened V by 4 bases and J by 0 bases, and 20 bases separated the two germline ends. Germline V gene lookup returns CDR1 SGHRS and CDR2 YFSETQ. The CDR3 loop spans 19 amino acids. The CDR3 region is CASSPPAGTGFSGANVLTF. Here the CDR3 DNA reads TGCGCCAGCAGCCCGCCCGCAGGGACTGGCTTCTCTGGGGCCAACGTCCTGACTTTC.

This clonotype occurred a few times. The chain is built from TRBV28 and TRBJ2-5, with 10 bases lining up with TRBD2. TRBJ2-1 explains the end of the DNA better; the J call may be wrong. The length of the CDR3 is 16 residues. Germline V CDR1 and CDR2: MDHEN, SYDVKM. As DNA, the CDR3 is TGTGCCAGCAGGGGTCGGACTAGCGGACTATACAATGAGCAGTTCTTC. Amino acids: CASRGRTSGLYNEQFF.

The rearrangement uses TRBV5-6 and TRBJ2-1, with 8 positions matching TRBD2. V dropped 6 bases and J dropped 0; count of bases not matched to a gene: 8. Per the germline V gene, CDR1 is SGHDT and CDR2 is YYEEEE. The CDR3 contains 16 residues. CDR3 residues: CASTMDSGASYNEQFF. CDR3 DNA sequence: TGTGCCAGCACCATGGATAGCGGGGCCTCCTACAATGAGCAGTTCTTC.

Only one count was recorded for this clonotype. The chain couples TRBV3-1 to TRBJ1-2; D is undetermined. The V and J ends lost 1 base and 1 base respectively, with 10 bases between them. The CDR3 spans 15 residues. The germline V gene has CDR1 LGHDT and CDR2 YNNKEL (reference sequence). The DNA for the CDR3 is TGTGCCAGCAGCCAAGGCCAGTTTGGTAACTATGGCTACACCTTC. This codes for CASSQGQFGNYGYTF.

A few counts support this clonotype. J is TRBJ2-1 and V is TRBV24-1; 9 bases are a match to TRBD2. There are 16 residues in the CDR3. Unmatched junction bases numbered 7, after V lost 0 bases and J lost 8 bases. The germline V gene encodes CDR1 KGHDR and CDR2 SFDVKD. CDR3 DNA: TGTGCCACCAGTGATTTGGGTAGCGGGAGTGAGCATGAGCAGTTCTTC. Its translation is CATSDLGSGSEHEQFF.

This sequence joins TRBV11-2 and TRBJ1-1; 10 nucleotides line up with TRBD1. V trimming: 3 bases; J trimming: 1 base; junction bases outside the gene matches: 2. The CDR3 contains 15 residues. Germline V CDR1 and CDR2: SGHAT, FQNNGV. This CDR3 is CASSFRDRGNTEAFF. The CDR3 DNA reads TGTGCCAGCAGCTTCCGGGACAGGGGGAACACTGAAGCTTTCTTT.

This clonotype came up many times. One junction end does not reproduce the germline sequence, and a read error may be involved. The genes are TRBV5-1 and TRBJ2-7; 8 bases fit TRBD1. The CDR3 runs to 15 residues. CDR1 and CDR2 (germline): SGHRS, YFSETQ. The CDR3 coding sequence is TGTGCCAGCAGTTTAGCTGGACAGGGTTCCTACGAGCAGTACTTC. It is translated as CASSLAGQGSYEQYF.

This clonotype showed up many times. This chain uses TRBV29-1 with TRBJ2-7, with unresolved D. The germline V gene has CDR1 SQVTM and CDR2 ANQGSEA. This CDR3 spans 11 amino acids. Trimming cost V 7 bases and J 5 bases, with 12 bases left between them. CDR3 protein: CSGGDTNEQYF. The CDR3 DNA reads TGCAGCGGTGGGGATACGAACGAGCAGTACTTC.

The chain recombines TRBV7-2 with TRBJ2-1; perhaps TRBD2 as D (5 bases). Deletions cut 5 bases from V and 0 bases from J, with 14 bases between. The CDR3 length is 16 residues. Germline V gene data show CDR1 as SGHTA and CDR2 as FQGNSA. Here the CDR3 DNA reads TGTGCCAGCAGCCCTCATTTTGGGAGCTCCTACAATGAGCAGTTCTTC. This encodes CASSPHFGSSYNEQFF.

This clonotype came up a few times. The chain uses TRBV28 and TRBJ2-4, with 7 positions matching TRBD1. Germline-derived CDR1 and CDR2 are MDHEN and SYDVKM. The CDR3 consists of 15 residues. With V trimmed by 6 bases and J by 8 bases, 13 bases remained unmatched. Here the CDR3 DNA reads TGTGCCAGCAGCTCCCGGACAGGCCCGTTGGACATTCAGTACTTC. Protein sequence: CASSSRTGPLDIQYF.

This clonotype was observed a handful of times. CDR3 protein: CSASRQGLASGKQFF. In DNA form, the CDR3 reads TGCAGTGCTAGTCGACAGGGTTTGGCTAGCGGAAAGCAGTTCTTC. The chain couples TRBV20-1 to TRBJ2-1; D may correspond to TRBD1 or TRBD2 (7 bases each). Germline loops: CDR1 DFQATT, CDR2 SNEGSKA (reference sequence). V was shortened by 3 bases and J by 11 bases, with 23 bases between the two germline ends. The CDR3 contains 15 residues.

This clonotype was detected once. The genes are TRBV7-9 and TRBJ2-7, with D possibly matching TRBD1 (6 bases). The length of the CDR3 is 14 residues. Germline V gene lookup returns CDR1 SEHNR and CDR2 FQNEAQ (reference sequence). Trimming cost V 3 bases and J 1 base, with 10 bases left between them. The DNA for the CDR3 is TGTGCCAGCAGCTTCGGGACAATTTCCTACGAGCAGTACTTC. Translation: CASSFGTISYEQYF.

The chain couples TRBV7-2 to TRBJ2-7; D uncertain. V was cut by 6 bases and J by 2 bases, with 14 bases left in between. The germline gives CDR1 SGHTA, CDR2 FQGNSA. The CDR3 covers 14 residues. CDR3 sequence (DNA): TGTGCCAGCAGGGTGGGATCAGGCACCTACGAGCAGTACTTC. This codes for CASRVGSGTYEQYF.